Here is one T cell receptor beta chain with its context. As yet, its antigen is unknown. V gave up 1 base and J gave up 6 bases; unmatched junction bases: 7. Per the germline V gene, CDR1 is LGHDT and CDR2 is YNNKEL (reference sequence). The CDR3 extends over 18 amino acids. The data are from a study of blood T cells in healthy people across ages. Whole-study results and caveats: Roughly linear age-related decline in beta diversity appeared, significant by age roughly 40.

A J-beta primer mix and a sample-barcoded 5' primer were used in a second PCR of roughly 6 to 12 cycles. TCRdb used MiXCR to reprocess the 5' RACE reads, holding one entry per CDR3 protein. The profile shows 1,100,000 or so distinct CDR3 sequences, more than 35% of them singletons. Isolated per sample were at least 6.5 million PBMCs. The V call is TRBV3-1, the J call TRBJ2-3; 16 bases match TRBD2. The source is a woman aged 55-70 years in good health. Sequencing input: blood. CDR3 bases: TGTGCCAGCAGCCAAGTGGGGACTAGCGGGAGGGCAGAGGATACGCAGTATTTT. Translated, it gives CASSQVGTSGRAEDTQYF.